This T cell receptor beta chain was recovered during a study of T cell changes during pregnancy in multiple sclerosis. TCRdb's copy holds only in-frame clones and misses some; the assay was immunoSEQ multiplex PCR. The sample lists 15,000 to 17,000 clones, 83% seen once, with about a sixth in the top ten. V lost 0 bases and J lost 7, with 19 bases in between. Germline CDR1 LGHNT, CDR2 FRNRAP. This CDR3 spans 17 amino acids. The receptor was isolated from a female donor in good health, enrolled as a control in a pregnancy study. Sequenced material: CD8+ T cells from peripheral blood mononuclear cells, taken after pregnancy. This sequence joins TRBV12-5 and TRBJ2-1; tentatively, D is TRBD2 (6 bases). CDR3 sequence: CASGLVTGLHEGNEQFF. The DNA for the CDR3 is TGTGCTAGTGGTTTGGTAACGGGACTCCATGAGGGGAATGAGCAGTTCTTC. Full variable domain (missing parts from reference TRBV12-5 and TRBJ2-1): DARVTQTPRHKVTEMGQEVTMRCQPILGHNTVFWYRQTMMQGLELLAYFRNRAPLDDSGMPKDRFSAEMPDATLATLKIQPSEPRDSAVYFCASGLVTGLHEGNEQFFGPGTRLTVL.